The sequence of this T cell receptor (beta chain) was determined in a study of blood T cell repertoires in COVID-19. Only in-frame clones appear in the TCRdb table, and some are missing; sequencing was by immunoSEQ multiplex PCR. This table has roughly 97,000 clones, approximately 89% appearing once. Germline V gene lookup returns CDR1 MNHEY and CDR2 SVGEGT. V was shortened by 6 bases and J by 7 bases, with 19 bases between the two germline ends. CDR3 length: 16 amino acids. This TCR came from a human donor in a cohort sampled during active COVID-19. The chain links TRBV6-2 or TRBV6-3 to TRBJ1-6; tentatively, D is TRBD1 (6 bases). The material sequenced was peripheral blood. In DNA, the CDR3 is TGTGCCAGCAGCTCAGTTGTGGACAGCCGCAATTCACCCCTCCACTTT. Encoded protein: CASSSVVDSRNSPLHF.